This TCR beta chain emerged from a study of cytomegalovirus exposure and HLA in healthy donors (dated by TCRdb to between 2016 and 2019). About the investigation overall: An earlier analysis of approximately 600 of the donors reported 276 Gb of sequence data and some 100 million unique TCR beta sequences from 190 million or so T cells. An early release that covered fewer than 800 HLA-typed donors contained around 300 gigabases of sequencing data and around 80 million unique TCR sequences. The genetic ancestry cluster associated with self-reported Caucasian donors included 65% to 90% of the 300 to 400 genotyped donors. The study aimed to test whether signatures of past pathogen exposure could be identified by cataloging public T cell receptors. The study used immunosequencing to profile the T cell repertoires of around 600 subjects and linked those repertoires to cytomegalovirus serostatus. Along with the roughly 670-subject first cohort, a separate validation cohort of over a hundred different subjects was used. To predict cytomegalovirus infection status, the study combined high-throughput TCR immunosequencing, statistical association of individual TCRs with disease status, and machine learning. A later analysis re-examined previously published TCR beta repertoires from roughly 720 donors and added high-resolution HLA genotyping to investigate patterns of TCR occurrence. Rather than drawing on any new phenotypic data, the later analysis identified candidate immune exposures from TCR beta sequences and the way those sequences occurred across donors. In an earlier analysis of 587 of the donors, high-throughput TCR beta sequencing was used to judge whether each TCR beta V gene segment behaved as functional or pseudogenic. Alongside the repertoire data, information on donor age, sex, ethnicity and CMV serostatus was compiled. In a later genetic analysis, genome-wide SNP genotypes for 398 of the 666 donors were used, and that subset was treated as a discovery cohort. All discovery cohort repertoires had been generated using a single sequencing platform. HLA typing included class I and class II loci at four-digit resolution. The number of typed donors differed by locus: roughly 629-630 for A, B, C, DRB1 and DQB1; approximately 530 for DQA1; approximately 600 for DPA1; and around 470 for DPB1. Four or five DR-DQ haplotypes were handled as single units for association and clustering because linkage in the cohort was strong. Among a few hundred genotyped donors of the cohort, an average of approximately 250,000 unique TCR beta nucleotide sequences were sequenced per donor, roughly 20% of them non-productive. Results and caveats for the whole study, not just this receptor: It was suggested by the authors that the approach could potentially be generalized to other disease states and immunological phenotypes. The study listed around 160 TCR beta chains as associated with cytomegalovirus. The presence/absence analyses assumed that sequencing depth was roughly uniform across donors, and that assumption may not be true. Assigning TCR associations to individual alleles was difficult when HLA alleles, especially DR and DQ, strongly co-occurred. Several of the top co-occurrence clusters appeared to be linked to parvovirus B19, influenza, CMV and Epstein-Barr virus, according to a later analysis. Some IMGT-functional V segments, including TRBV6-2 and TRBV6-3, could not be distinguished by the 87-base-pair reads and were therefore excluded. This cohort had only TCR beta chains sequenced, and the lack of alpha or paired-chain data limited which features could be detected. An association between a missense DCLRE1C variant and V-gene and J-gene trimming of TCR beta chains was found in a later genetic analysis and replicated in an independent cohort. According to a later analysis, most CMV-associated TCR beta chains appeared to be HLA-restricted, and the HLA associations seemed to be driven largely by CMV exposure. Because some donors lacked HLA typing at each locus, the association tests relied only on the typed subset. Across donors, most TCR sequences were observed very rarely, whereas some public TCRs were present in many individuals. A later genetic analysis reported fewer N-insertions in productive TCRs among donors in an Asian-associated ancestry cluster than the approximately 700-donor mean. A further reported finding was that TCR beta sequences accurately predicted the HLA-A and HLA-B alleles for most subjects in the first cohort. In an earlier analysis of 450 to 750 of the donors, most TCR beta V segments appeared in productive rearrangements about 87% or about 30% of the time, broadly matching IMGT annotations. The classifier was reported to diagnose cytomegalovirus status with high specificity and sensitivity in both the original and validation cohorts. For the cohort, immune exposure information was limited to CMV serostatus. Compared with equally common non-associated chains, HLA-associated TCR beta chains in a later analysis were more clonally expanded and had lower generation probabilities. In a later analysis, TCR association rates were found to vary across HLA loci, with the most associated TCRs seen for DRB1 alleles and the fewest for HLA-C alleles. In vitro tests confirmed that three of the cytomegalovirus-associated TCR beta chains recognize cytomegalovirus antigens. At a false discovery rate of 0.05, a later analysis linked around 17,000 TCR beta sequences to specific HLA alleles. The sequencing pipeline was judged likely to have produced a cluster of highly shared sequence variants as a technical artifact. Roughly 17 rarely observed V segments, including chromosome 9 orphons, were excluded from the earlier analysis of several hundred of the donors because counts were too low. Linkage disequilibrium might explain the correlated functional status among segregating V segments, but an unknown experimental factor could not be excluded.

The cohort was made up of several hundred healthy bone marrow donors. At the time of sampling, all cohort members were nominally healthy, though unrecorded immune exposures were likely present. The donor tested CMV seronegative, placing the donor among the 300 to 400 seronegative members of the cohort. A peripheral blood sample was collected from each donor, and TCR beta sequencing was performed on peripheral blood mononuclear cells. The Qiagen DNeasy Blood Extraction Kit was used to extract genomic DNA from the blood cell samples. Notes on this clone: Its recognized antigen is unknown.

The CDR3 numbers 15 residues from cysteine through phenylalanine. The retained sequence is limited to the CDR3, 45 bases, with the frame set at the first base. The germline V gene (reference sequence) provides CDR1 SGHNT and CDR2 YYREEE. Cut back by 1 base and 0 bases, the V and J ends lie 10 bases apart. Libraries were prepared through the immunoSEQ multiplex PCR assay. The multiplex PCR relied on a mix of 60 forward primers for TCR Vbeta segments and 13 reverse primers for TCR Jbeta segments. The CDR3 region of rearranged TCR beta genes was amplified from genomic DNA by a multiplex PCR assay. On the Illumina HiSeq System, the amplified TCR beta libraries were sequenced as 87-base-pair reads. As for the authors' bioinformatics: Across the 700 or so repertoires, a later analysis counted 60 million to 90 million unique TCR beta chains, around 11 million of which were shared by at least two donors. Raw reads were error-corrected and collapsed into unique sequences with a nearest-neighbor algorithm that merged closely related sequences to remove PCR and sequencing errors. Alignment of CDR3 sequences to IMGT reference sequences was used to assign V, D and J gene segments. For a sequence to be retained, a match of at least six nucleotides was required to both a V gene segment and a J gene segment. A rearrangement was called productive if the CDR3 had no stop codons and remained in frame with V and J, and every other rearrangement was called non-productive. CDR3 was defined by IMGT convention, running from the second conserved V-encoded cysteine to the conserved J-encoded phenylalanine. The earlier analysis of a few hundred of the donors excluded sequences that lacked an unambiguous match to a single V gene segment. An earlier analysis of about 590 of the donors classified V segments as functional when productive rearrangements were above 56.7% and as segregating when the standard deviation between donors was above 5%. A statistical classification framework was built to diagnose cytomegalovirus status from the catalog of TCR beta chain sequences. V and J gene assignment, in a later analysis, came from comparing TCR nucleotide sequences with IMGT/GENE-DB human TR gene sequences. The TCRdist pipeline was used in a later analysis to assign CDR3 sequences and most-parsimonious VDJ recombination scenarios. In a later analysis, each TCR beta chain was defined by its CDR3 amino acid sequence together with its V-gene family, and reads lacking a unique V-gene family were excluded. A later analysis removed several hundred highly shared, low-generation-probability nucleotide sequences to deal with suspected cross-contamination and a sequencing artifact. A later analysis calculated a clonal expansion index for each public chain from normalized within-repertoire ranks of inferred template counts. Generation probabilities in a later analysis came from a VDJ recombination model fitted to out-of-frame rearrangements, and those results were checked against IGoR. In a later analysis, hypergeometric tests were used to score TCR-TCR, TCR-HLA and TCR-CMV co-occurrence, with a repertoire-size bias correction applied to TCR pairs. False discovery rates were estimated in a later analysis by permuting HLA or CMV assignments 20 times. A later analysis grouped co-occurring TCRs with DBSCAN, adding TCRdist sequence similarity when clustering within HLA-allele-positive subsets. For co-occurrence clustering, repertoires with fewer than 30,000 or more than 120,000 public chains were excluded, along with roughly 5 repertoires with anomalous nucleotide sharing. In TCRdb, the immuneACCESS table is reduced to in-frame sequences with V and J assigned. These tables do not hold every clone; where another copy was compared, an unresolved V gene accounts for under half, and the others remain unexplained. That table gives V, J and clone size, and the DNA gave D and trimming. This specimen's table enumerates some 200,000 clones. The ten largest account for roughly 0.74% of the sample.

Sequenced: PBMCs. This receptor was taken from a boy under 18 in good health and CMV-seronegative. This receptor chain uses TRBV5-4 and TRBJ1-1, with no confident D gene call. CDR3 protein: CASSLSSVMNTEAFF. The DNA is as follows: TGTGCCAGCAGCTTGTCATCGGTCATGAACACTGAAGCTTTCTTT. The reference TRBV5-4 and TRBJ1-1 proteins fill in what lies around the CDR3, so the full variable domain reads ETGVTQSPTHLIKTRGQQVTLRCSSQSGHNTVSWYQQALGQGPQFIFQYYREEENGRGNFPPRFSGLQFPNYSSELNVNALELDDSALYLCASSLSSVMNTEAFFGQGTRLTVV.